Presented here are 30 T cell receptor beta chains from one specimen sequenced in a study of blood T cell repertoires in COVID-19. Sequencing was performed with immunoSEQ multiplex PCR; in TCRdb, only in-frame clones are kept and a portion is missing. The sample holds 300,000 to 400,000 clones; around nine tenths are singletons and the top ten take more than 0.95%. The specimen was PBMCs or T cells enriched from blood (not recorded which). The source of these receptors is a woman between 18 and 30 years old who had recovered from COVID-19.

The chain combines TRBV6-1 with TRBJ1-1, with TRBD1 identical over 7 bases. Germline-derived CDR1 and CDR2 are MNHNS and SASEGT. CDR3 size: 13 residues. V gave up 1 base and J gave up 8 bases; unmatched junction bases: 4. The CDR3, as DNA: TGTGCCAGCAGTGAAGGAGGGGGCATAGAAGCTTTCTTT. Its translation: CASSEGGGIEAFF.

The chain joins TRBV6-5 to TRBJ1-4; D unresolved. V was trimmed by 6 bases and J by 4 bases, leaving 6 bases between them. The CDR3 totals 12 residues. CDR1 MNHEY and CDR2 SVGAGI come from the germline V gene. CDR3 DNA: TGTGCCAGCAGGGGCTTTAATGAAAAACTGTTTTTT. It specifies CASRGFNEKLFF.

This clone was seen just once. The chain has TRBV5-4 and TRBJ2-5, with 11 bases lining up with TRBD2. Losses at the gene ends were 2 bases for V and 4 bases for J; bases not matched to a gene: 1. The CDR3 loop spans 14 amino acids. From germline, CDR1 is SGHNT and CDR2 YYREEE (reference sequence). This CDR3 is CASSFTSGGETQYF. Written as DNA, the CDR3 is TGTGCCAGCAGCTTTACTAGCGGGGGAGAGACCCAGTACTTC.

The CDR3 here is CATRQQGRDEQFF. The CDR3 nucleotides read TGTGCCACGCGACAACAGGGGCGGGATGAGCAGTTCTTC. This chain links TRBV4-2 with TRBJ2-1, with TRBD1 matching 7 bases. Germline CDR1 reads LGHNA; CDR2 reads YNFKEQ. This CDR3 has 13 residues. With V trimmed by 10 bases and J by 8 bases, 11 bases remained unmatched.

Many counts were recorded for this clone. This chain links TRBV2 with TRBJ1-6, with no clear D. The length of the CDR3 is 13 residues. Germline V gene data show CDR1 as SNHLY and CDR2 as FYNNEI. Trimming removed 6 bases from V and 7 bases from J, with 10 bases in between. The CDR3 nucleotides are TGTGCCAGCAGACAAGATTGGAATTCACCCCTCCACTTT. It translates to CASRQDWNSPLHF.

The chain joins TRBV12-3 or TRBV12-4 to TRBJ1-5, with D unresolved. V lost 6 bases, J lost 4 bases, and 7 bases lay in between. CDR3 size: 12 residues. In DNA, the CDR3 is TGTGCCAGCAGATCTGCGAATCAGCCCCAGCATTTT. Protein sequence: CASRSANQPQHF.

The chain is built from TRBV4-1 and TRBJ2-3; TRBD2 matches 10 bases. V lost 1 base and J lost 3; bases outside the gene matches: 1. The CDR3 is made up of 15 amino acids. Germline V gives CDR1 MGHRA, CDR2 YSYEKL. This CDR3 reads CASSQVSGGTDTQYF. The CDR3 DNA is TGCGCCAGCAGCCAAGTTAGCGGGGGGACAGATACGCAGTATTTT.

This clone has a handful of counts. V is TRBV7-8 and J is TRBJ2-7; 7 nucleotides match TRBD1. From germline, CDR1 is SGHVS and CDR2 FQNEAQ. J was trimmed by 0 bases and V by 1 base; bases with no gene match: 9. CDR3 length: 17 amino acids. Here the CDR3 reads CASSLVIRTGSSYEQYF. CDR3 nucleotide sequence: TGTGCCAGCAGCTTAGTTATCCGGACAGGAAGCTCCTACGAGCAGTACTTC.

This clone was observed a few times. The chain employs TRBV10-3 and TRBJ2-1; TRBD1 might be the D (5 bases). This CDR3 is 14 amino acids long. Germline V gene data show CDR1 as ENHRY and CDR2 as SYGVKD. Between the trimmed V and J ends, which lost 8 bases and 5 bases, there was a span of 16 bases. CDR3 amino acids: CAIHTGFPNNEQFF. As DNA, the CDR3 is TGTGCCATCCATACAGGCTTCCCTAACAATGAGCAGTTCTTC.

The gene calls are TRBV9 and TRBJ2-5; D ambiguous. Deletions cut 0 bases from V and 1 base from J, with 4 bases between. This CDR3 contains 13 residues. The germline V gene has CDR1 SGDLS and CDR2 YYNGEE. The CDR3 DNA reads TGTGCCAGCAGCGTAGACTCCCAAGAGACCCAGTACTTC. It encodes CASSVDSQETQYF. The full variable domain, its missing parts supplied by reference TRBV9 and TRBJ2-5, is DSGVTQTPKHLITATGQRVTLRCSPRSGDLSVYWYQQSLDQGLQFLIQYYNGEERAKGNILERFSAQQFPDLHSELNLSSLELGDSALYFCASSVDSQETQYFGPGTRLLVL.

In its sample, this clone was seen a few times. The chain combines TRBV4-2 with TRBJ1-5; 7 nucleotides match TRBD1. CDR3 length: 15 residues. V lost 4 bases, J lost 1 base, and 4 bases stayed unmatched. Germline CDR1 reads LGHNA; CDR2 reads YNFKEQ. The CDR3 DNA reads as TGTGCCAGCAGCCCTCGACAGGGAAGCAATCAGCCCCAGCATTTT. It yields the protein CASSPRQGSNQPQHF.

The chain's CDR3 is CASMTGGRTEAFF. CDR3 bases: TGTGCCAGCATGACAGGGGGAAGGACTGAAGCTTTCTTT. This chain links TRBV6-6 with TRBJ1-1; 9 bases fit TRBD1. The CDR3 has 13 amino acids. The junction had 5 bases not matched to a gene; V was cut back by 7 bases and J by 5 bases. Germline CDR1 and CDR2: MNHNY and SVGAGI (reference sequence).

The chain carries TRBV9 and TRBJ1-1; maybe TRBD1 (6 bases). The V end lost 6 bases, the J end lost 4 bases, and 22 bases lay between the germline ends. The germline V gene encodes CDR1 SGDLS and CDR2 YYNGEE. The CDR3 has 16 residues. CDR3 region: CASTLIGPGVLTEAFF. CDR3 nucleotide sequence: TGTGCCAGCACCCTTATCGGACCAGGGGTCCTCACTGAAGCTTTCTTT.

The chain joins TRBV10-3 to TRBJ1-1; maybe TRBD1 (6 bases). V lost 2 bases, J lost 2 bases, and 9 bases lay in between. The CDR3 length is 14 residues. Germline CDR1 and CDR2: ENHRY and SYGVKD. The chain's CDR3 is CAISERGGNTEAFF. CDR3 bases: TGTGCCATCAGTGAGAGGGGGGGAAACACTGAAGCTTTCTTT.

The chain recombines TRBV19 with TRBJ1-5; TRBD1 is a possible D gene (6 bases). Trimming left V 4 bases short and J 3 bases short, with 16 bases between. The CDR3 sequence is 16 residues long. Germline CDR1 is LNHDA and CDR2 is SQIVND (reference sequence). The DNA for the CDR3 is TGTGCCAGTAGTAGGGGGCGGCCGGACCCCAATCAGCCCCAGCATTTT. This gives the protein CASSRGRPDPNQPQHF.

The chain joins TRBV18 to TRBJ1-2; 12 bases agree with TRBD1. With V trimmed by 5 bases and J by 4 bases, 5 bases remained unmatched. The CDR3 length is 15 residues. Germline loops: CDR1 KGHSH, CDR2 LQKENI. CDR3 sequence (DNA): TGTGCCAGCTCAGCGGGGACAGGGGGCAGCTATGGCTACACCTTC. Its protein is CASSAGTGGSYGYTF.

V gene TRBV7-9 combines with J gene TRBJ2-7; possible D gene TRBD2, 6 bases. The CDR3 sequence is 12 residues long. Germline CDR1 and CDR2: SEHNR and FQNEAQ (reference sequence). V lost 5 bases and J 1 base, leaving 6 bases between the germline ends. CDR3 nucleotides: TGTGCCAGCAGCCGGGGGTCCTACGAGCAGTACTTC. This sequence encodes CASSRGSYEQYF.

The genes are TRBV19 and TRBJ2-1, with a possible D match to TRBD2 (6 bases). Between the trimmed V and J ends, which lost 0 bases and 4 bases, there was a span of 13 bases. The CDR3 runs 16 residues. CDR1 is LNHDA, CDR2 SQIVND, per germline (reference sequence). The CDR3 loop reads CASSIESGGDYNEQFF. The CDR3 coding sequence is TGTGCCAGTAGTATAGAAAGTGGCGGGGATTACAATGAGCAGTTCTTC.

The rearrangement links TRBV10-3 to TRBJ2-5, with no clear D. CDR3 size: 14 residues. In germline, CDR1 is ENHRY, CDR2 SYGVKD. V lost 4 bases and J lost 1, with 10 bases in between. CDR3 in amino acids: CAISAGASQETQYF. The CDR3 DNA reads as TGTGCCATCAGTGCTGGTGCGAGCCAAGAGACCCAGTACTTC.

The rearrangement links TRBV7-9 to TRBJ2-5; maybe TRBD2 (5 bases). Germline V lookup: CDR1 SEHNR, CDR2 FQNEAQ (reference sequence). The CDR3 spans 19 residues. Deletions cut 2 bases from V and 2 bases from J, with 24 bases between. The CDR3 spells CASSLIFGDDRSVQETQYF. In nucleotides, the CDR3 is TGTGCCAGCAGCTTAATTTTCGGTGATGACCGTAGCGTACAAGAGACCCAGTACTTC.

V gene TRBV28 combines with J gene TRBJ1-1, with D uncertain. Germline CDR1 reads MDHEN; CDR2 reads SYDVKM. Trimming took off 3 bases at V and 7 bases at J, with 15 bases between the two ends. This CDR3 contains 14 residues. CDR3 sequence reads: CASSLRNPGFEAFF. The CDR3 DNA reads TGTGCCAGCAGTTTGCGGAACCCTGGGTTTGAAGCTTTCTTT.

This clone appeared a few times. The rearrangement links TRBV4-1 to TRBJ2-7, with TRBD1 matching 7 bases. V gave up 0 bases and J gave up 3 bases; unmatched junction bases: 5. CDR1 MGHRA and CDR2 YSYEKL come from the germline V gene. The CDR3 totals 15 residues. The CDR3 DNA reads as TGCGCCAGCAGCCAAGACCCCGGGACAGTCTACGAGCAGTACTTC. This codes for CASSQDPGTVYEQYF.

J is TRBJ2-1 and V is TRBV10-3; 7 nucleotides align to TRBD2. CDR3 size: 13 residues. Germline CDR1 ENHRY, CDR2 SYGVKD. J was trimmed by 7 bases and V by 2 bases; bases with no gene match: 2. This CDR3 reads CAISEMRGNEQFF. As DNA, the CDR3 is TGTGCCATCAGTGAGATGCGGGGGAATGAGCAGTTCTTC.

The chain carries TRBV19 and TRBJ1-1; the match to TRBD1 covers 7 bases. This CDR3 has 14 residues. V lost 3 bases to trimming and J lost 2 bases; unmatched junction nucleotides: 3. Per germline, CDR1 LNHDA and CDR2 SQIVND (reference sequence). As DNA, the CDR3 is TGTGCCAGTAGTATCAGACAGGGAAACACTGAAGCTTTCTTT. Amino acid sequence: CASSIRQGNTEAFF.

The chain joins TRBV19 to TRBJ1-4; 9 bases map to TRBD1. Germline V CDR1 and CDR2: LNHDA, SQIVND (reference sequence). CDR3 size: 16 residues. V was pared by 3 bases and J by 8 bases, with 10 bases of the junction left unmatched. Written as DNA, the CDR3 is TGTGCCAGTAGTATGGAACAGGGGGCTCGTGGCGAAAAACTGTTTTTT. Translating it yields CASSMEQGARGEKLFF.

The rearrangement joins TRBV7-2 to TRBJ1-2; no clear D. This CDR3 contains 13 residues. The V gene's germline CDR1 is SGHTA and CDR2 FQGNSA. The CDR3 loop is CVGSLSYSYGYTF. In nucleotides, the CDR3 is TGTGTCGGGTCCCTCTCCTATAGCTATGGCTACACCTTC.

The rearrangement joins TRBV28 to TRBJ2-1; a weak D match, TRBD1 (6 bases). This CDR3 has 13 residues. Germline V lookup: CDR1 MDHEN, CDR2 SYDVKM. Trimming left V 8 bases short and J 2 bases short, with 10 bases between. The DNA of the CDR3 is TGTGCCAGCGGACAGCCAACCTACAATGAGCAGTTCTTC. Encoded protein: CASGQPTYNEQFF.

The chain has TRBV29-1 and TRBJ2-5, with D possibly being TRBD1 (6 bases). The CDR3 contains 11 residues. Per the germline V gene, CDR1 is SQVTM and CDR2 is ANQGSEA. The V end was cut by 6 bases, the J end by 6 bases, with 11 bases between. The CDR3 DNA reads as TGCAGCGTCCATACAGGGCAGACCCAGTACTTC. Encoded protein: CSVHTGQTQYF.

This clone appeared a single time. The genes are TRBV4-1 and TRBJ1-3, with TRBD1 matching 7 bases. Trimming took 0 bases from V and 4 from J; bases not matched to a gene: 12. This CDR3 region has 18 residues. Germline CDR1 MGHRA, CDR2 YSYEKL. The CDR3 loop is CASSQEPGQGGGGNTIYF. The DNA of the CDR3 is TGCGCCAGCAGCCAAGAACCAGGCCAGGGGGGAGGAGGAAACACCATATATTTT.

This clone was found a few times. The V and J genes are TRBV6-1 and TRBJ1-4; D might be TRBD1 (6 bases). The CDR3 sequence is 17 residues long. CDR1 and CDR2 from the germline V gene are MNHNS and SASEGT. Deletions cut 3 bases from V and 1 base from J, with 15 bases between. The CDR3 is CASSDGLRGRTNEKLFF. The CDR3 DNA reads TGTGCCAGCAGTGATGGTCTCAGGGGACGAACTAATGAAAAACTGTTTTTT.